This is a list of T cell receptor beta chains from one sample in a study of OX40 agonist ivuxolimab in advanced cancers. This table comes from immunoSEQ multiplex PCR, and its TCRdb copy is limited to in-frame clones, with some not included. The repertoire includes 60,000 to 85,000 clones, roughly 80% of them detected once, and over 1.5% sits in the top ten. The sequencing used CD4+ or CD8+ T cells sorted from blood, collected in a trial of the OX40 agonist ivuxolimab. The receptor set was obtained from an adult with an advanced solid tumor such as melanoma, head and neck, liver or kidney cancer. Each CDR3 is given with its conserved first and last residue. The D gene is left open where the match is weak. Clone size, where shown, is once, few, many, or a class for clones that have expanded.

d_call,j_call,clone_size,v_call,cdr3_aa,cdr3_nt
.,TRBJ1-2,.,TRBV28,CASSTSRIYGYTF,TGTGCCAGCAGCACTTCGAGGATTTATGGCTACACCTTC
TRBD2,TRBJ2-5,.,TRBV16,CASSDGLGQETQYF,TGTGCCAGCAGCGATGGACTAGGACAAGAGACCCAGTACTTC
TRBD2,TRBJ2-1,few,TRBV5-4,CASSLSGSDYNEQFF,TGTGCCAGCAGCTTGAGCGGGAGTGACTACAATGAGCAGTTCTTC
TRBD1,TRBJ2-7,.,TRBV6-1,CASYDRGRVYEQYF,TGTGCCAGCTATGACAGGGGGCGAGTTTACGAGCAGTACTTC
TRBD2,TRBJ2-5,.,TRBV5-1,CASSLSPGLAGGAETQYF,TGCGCCAGCAGCTTGTCCCCGGGACTAGCGGGGGGTGCAGAGACCCAGTACTTC
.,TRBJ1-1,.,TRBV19,CASSAMGAIKTEAFF,TGTGCCAGTAGTGCCATGGGGGCGATCAAGACTGAAGCTTTCTTT
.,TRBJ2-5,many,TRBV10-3,CAISQDGETQYF,TGTGCCATCAGCCAGGACGGAGAGACCCAGTACTTC
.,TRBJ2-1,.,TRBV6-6,CASSYSILRGGDEQFF,TGTGCCAGCAGTTACTCGATCCTCAGGGGAGGGGATGAGCAGTTCTTC
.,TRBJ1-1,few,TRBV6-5,CASSYSRQSLEAFF,TGTGCCAGCAGTTACTCCCGACAGAGTCTTGAAGCTTTCTTT
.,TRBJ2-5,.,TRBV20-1,CSATRGETQYF,TGCAGTGCTACCCGGGGAGAGACCCAGTACTTC
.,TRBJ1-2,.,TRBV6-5,CASRSGSRGNYGYTF,TGTGCCAGCAGGTCGGGAAGTCGGGGTAACTATGGCTACACCTTC
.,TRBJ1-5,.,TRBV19,CASSNGLNQPQHF,TGTGCCAGTAGTAATGGCCTTAATCAGCCCCAGCATTTT
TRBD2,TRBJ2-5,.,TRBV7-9,CASSRGRGETQYF,TGTGCCAGCAGCCGAGGGAGGGGAGAGACCCAGTACTTC
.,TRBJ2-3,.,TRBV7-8,CASSFGGLQGDTQYF,TGTGCCAGCAGCTTCGGGGGGCTCCAAGGAGATACGCAGTATTTT
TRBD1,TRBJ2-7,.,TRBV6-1,CASKGTGFSYEQYF,TGTGCCAGCAAAGGGACAGGGTTTAGCTACGAGCAGTACTTC
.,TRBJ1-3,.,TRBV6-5,CASSSQGRGNTIYF,TGTGCCAGCAGTTCCCAGGGGCGGGGAAACACCATATATTTT
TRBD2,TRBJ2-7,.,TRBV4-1,CASSQETSGSFYEQYF,TGCGCCAGCAGCCAAGAAACTAGCGGGAGTTTCTACGAGCAGTACTTC
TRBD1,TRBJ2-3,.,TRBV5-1,CASEGAADTQYF,TGCGCCAGCGAGGGGGCGGCGGATACGCAGTATTTT
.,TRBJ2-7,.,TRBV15,CATSRDRWSSYEQYF,TGTGCCACCAGCAGAGATCGATGGAGTTCCTACGAGCAGTACTTC
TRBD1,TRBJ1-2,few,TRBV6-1,CASTRTGGSYGYTF,TGTGCCAGCACCCGGACAGGGGGCAGCTATGGCTACACCTTC
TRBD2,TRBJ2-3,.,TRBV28,CASSLGLAGITQYF,TGTGCCAGCAGCTTGGGACTAGCGGGGATTACGCAGTATTTT
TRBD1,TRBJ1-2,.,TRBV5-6,CASSLEIQGGRAGYTF,TGTGCCAGCAGCTTGGAAATACAGGGGGGGAGGGCCGGCTACACCTTC
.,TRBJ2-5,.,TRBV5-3,CARSFRQWETQYF,TGTGCCAGAAGCTTCAGGCAGTGGGAGACCCAGTACTTC
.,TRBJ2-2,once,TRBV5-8,CASRPRVTGELFF,TGTGCCAGCAGGCCGCGAGTCACCGGGGAGCTGTTTTTT
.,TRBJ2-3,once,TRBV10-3,CAIRGIADTQYF,TGTGCCATCAGGGGTATCGCAGATACGCAGTATTTT
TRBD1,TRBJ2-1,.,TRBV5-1,CASSGGQGGAYNEQFF,TGCGCCAGCAGCGGAGGACAGGGTGGGGCCTACAATGAGCAGTTCTTC
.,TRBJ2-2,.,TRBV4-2,CASSQDPGGRTGELFF,TGTGCCAGCAGCCAAGATCCCGGAGGTCGCACCGGGGAGCTGTTTTTT
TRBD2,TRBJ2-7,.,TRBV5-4,CASSSGLAGLYEQYF,TGTGCCAGCAGCTCGGGACTAGCGGGACTCTACGAGCAGTACTTC
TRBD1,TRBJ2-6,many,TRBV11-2,CASTRRRTGGSGANVLTF,TGTGCCAGCACTCGGAGGAGGACAGGGGGCTCTGGGGCCAACGTCCTGACTTTC
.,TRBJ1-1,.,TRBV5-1,CASSLASGTGNEAFF,TGCGCCAGCAGCTTGGCCTCTGGGACGGGGAATGAAGCTTTCTTT
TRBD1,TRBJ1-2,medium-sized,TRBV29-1,CSVRRGLNYGYTF,TGCAGCGTTCGAAGGGGGCTAAACTATGGCTACACCTTC
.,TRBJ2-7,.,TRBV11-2,CASTSSRAAYEQYF,TGTGCCAGCACGTCATCGCGGGCCGCCTACGAGCAGTACTTC
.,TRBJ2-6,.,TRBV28,CASTSGGQSSGANVLTF,TGTGCCAGCACCTCCGGGGGACAAAGCTCTGGGGCCAACGTCCTGACTTTC
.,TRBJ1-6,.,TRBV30,CASTSWDNSPLHF,TGTGCCTCGACAAGCTGGGATAATTCACCCCTCCACTTT
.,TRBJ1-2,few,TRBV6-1,CASRTDSNYGYTF,TGTGCCAGCAGGACCGACTCTAACTATGGCTACACCTTC
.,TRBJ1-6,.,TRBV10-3,CAISEGRGSPLHF,TGTGCCATCAGCGAGGGTAGGGGTTCACCCCTCCACTTT
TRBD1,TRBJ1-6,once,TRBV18,CASSLIGQGRTYNSPLHF,TGTGCCAGCTCACTCATCGGACAGGGGAGGACCTATAATTCACCCCTCCACTTT
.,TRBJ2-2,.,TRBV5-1,CASSLALRTGWNTGELFF,TGCGCCAGCAGCTTGGCCTTGAGAACGGGATGGAACACCGGGGAGCTGTTTTTT
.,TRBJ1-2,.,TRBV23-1,CASSQRDKLDYGYTF,TGCGCCAGCAGTCAACGCGACAAGCTCGACTATGGCTACACCTTC
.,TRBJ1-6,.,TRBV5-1,CASSRDRSDSPLHF,TGCGCCAGCAGTCGCGACAGGTCGGATTCACCCCTCCACTTT
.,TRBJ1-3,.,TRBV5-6,CASRVDVTSGNTIYF,TGTGCCAGCAGGGTGGACGTGACTTCTGGAAACACCATATATTTT
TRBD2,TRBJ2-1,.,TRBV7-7,CASSSSGVWSNEQFF,TGTGCTAGCAGCTCTAGCGGGGTCTGGTCCAATGAGCAGTTCTTC
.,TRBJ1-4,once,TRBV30,CAWRKGPADEKLFF,TGTGCCTGGAGGAAAGGACCAGCAGATGAAAAACTGTTTTTT
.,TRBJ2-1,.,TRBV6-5,CASSSQQPYNEQFF,TGTGCCAGCAGTTCCCAGCAGCCCTACAATGAGCAGTTCTTC
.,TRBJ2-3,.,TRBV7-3,CASSLEGWGTQYF,TGTGCCAGCAGCTTAGAAGGGTGGGGTACGCAGTATTTT
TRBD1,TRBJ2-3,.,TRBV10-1,CASSRGGQGSDTQYF,TGCGCCAGCAGTCGAGGGGGACAGGGGTCAGATACGCAGTATTTT
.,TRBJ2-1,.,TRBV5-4,CASSLDRQSYNEQFF,TGTGCCAGCAGCTTGGATAGGCAGTCCTACAATGAGCAGTTCTTC
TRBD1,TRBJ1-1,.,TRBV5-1,CASSEWTGNTEAFF,TGCGCCAGCAGCGAATGGACAGGGAACACTGAAGCTTTCTTT
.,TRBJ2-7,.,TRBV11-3,CASSSGRIYEQYF,TGTGCCAGCAGCTCTGGACGGATCTACGAGCAGTACTTC
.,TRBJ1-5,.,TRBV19,CASSKTDSNQPQHF,TGTGCCAGTAGTAAGACGGATAGCAATCAGCCCCAGCATTTT
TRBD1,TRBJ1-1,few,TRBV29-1,CSVSRTGGSTTEAFF,TGCAGCGTCTCCCGGACAGGGGGCTCGACGACTGAAGCTTTCTTT
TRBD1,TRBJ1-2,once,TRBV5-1,CASSYGQGEGYTF,TGCGCCAGCAGCTACGGACAGGGAGAAGGCTACACCTTC
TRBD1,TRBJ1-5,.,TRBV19,CASSIRRGQGGNQPQHF,TGTGCCAGTAGTATAAGAAGGGGCCAGGGGGGAAATCAGCCCCAGCATTTT